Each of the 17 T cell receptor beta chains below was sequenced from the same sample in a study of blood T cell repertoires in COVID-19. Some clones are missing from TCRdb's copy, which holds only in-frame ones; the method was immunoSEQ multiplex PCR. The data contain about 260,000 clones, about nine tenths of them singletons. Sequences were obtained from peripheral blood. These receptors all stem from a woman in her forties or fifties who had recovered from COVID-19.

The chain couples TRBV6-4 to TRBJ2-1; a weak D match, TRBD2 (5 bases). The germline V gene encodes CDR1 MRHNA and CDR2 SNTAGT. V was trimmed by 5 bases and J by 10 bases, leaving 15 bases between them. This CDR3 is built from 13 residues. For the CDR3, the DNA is TGTGCCAGCAGTTTAACGCTAGCAGTAGAGCAGTTCTTC. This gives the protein CASSLTLAVEQFF.

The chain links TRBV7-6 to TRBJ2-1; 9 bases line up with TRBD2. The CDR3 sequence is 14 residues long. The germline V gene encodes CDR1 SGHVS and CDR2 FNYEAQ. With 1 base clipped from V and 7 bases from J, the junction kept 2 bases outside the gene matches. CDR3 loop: CASSLVGLANEQFF. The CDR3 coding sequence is TGTGCCAGCAGCTTAGTCGGACTAGCGAATGAGCAGTTCTTC.

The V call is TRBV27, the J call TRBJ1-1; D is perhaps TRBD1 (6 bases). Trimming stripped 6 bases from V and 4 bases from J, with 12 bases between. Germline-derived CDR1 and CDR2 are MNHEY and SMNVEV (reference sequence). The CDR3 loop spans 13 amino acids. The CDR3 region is CASSQGGLTEAFF. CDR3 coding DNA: TGTGCCAGCAGCCAAGGGGGTCTCACTGAAGCTTTCTTT.

The CDR3 DNA is TGTGCCAGCAGCTTCAACATGAACACTGAAGCTTTCTTT. Its translation is CASSFNMNTEAFF. This chain connects TRBV7-3 to TRBJ1-1, with no clear D. The germline V gene has CDR1 SGHTA and CDR2 FQGTGA. The CDR3 runs to 13 residues. Deletions cut 3 bases from V and 0 bases from J, with 5 bases between.

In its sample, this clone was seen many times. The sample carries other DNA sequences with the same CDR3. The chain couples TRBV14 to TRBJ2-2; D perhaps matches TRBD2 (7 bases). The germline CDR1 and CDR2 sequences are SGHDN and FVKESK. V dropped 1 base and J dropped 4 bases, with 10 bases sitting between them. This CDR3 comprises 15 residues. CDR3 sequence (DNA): TGTGCCAGCAGCCAAGCGGGGGGCGGCACCGGGGAGCTGTTTTTT. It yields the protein CASSQAGGGTGELFF.

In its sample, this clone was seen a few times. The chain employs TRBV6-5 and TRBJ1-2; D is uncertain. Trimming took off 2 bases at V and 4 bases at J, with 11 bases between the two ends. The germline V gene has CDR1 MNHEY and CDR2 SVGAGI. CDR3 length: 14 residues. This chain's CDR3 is CASSYGPEGYGYTF. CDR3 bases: TGTGCCAGCAGTTACGGTCCGGAGGGCTATGGCTACACCTTC.

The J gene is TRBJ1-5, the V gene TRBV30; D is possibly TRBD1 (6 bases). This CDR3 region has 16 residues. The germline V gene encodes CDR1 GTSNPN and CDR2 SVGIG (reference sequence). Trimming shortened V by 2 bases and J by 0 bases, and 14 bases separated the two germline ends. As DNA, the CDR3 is TGTGCCTGGAGTTTTGCGACAGGACATAGCAATCAGCCCCAGCATTTT. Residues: CAWSFATGHSNQPQHF.

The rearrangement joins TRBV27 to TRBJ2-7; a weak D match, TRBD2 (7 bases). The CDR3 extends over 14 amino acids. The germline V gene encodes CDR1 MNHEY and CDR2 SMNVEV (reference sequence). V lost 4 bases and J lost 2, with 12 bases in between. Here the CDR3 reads CASSSSGTTYEQYF. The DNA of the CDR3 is TGTGCCAGCAGTTCGAGCGGGACAACCTACGAGCAGTACTTC.

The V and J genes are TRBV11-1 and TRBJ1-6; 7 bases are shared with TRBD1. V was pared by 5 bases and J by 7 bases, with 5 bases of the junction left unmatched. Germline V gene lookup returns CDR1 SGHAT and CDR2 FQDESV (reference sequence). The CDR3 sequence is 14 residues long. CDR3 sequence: CASSQDRLNSPLHF. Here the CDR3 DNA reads TGTGCCAGCAGCCAGGACAGGTTGAATTCACCCCTCCACTTT. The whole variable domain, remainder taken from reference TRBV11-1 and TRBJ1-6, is EAEVAQSPRYKITEKSQAVAFWCDPISGHATLYWYRQILGQGPELLVQFQDESVVDDSQLPKDRFSAERLKGVDSTLKIQPAELGDSAMYLCASSQDRLNSPLHFGNGTRLTVT.

The CDR3 here is CASSDRTGRDTEAFF. CDR3 DNA: TGTGCCAGCAGCGACCGGACAGGTAGGGACACTGAAGCTTTCTTT. This rearrangement joins TRBV5-4 to TRBJ1-1; 7 bases line up with TRBD1. V trimming: 4 bases; J trimming: 3 bases; junction bases outside the gene matches: 9. This CDR3 is built from 15 residues. CDR1 and CDR2 from the germline V gene are SGHNT and YYREEE (reference sequence).

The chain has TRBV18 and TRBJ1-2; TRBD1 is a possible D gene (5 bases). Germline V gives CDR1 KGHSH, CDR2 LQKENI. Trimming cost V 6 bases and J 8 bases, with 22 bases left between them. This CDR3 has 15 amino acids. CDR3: CASSPYGGLGQGYTF. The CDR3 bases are TGTGCCAGCTCCCCATACGGGGGATTAGGGCAGGGCTACACCTTC.

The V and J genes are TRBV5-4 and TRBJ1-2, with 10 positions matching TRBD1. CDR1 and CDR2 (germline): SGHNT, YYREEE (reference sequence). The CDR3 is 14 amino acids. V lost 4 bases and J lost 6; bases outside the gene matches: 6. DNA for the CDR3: TGTGCCAGCAGCCCCACCGACAGGGGGCATGGCTACACCTTC. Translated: CASSPTDRGHGYTF.

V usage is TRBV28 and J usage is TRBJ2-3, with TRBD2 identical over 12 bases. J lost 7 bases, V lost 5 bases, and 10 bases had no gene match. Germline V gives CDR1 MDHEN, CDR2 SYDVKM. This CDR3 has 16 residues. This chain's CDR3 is CASSHRTSGALYTQYF. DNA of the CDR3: TGTGCCAGCAGTCACCGGACTAGCGGGGCCTTATATACGCAGTATTTT. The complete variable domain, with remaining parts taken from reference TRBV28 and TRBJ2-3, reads DVKVTQSSRYLVKRTGEKVFLECVQDMDHENMFWYRQDPGLGLRLIYFSYDVKMKEKGDIPEGYSVSREKKERFSLILESASTNQTSMYLCASSHRTSGALYTQYFGPGTRLTVL.

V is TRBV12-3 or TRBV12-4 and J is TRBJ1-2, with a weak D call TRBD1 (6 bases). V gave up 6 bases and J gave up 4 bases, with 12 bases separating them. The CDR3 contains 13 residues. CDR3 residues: CASRNRDTYGYTF. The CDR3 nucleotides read TGTGCCAGCAGGAACCGGGACACCTATGGCTACACCTTC.

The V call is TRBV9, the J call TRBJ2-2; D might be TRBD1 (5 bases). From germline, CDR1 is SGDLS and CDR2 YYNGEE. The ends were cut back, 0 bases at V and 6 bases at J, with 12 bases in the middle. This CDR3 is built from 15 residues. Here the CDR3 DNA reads TGTGCCAGCAGCGTAGCCCAGGGATGGTCCGGGGAGCTGTTTTTT. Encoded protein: CASSVAQGWSGELFF. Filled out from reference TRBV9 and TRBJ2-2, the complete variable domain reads DSGVTQTPKHLITATGQRVTLRCSPRSGDLSVYWYQQSLDQGLQFLIQYYNGEERAKGNILERFSAQQFPDLHSELNLSSLELGDSALYFCASSVAQGWSGELFFGEGSRLTVL.

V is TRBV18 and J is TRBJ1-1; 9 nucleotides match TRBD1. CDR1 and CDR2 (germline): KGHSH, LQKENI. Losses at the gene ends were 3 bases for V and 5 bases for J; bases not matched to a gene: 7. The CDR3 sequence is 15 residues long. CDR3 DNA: TGTGCCAGCTCACCTATGGGACAGGGTCAAACTGAAGCTTTCTTT. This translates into CASSPMGQGQTEAFF.

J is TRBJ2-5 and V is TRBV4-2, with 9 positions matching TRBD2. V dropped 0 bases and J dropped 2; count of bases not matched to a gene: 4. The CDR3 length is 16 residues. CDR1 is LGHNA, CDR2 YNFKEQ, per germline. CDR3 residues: CASSQESGGSQETQYF. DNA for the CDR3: TGTGCCAGCAGCCAAGAAAGCGGGGGGTCTCAAGAGACCCAGTACTTC.